The source of this T cell receptor beta chain is a study of blood T cell repertoires in COVID-19. Study-wide context: Collection of acute and convalescent COVID-19 samples took place in the United States, Italy and Spain. T cells, B-cell-depleted T cells, or PBMCs supplied cDNA or gDNA.

The germline CDR1 and CDR2 sequences are SNHLY and FYNNEI. The V gene end was trimmed by 8 bases and the J gene end by 2 bases; junction bases not matched to a gene: 6. This CDR3 has 14 amino acids. Under the authors' procedure: From reference gene primer amplification, estimates of nucleated cell counts were derived. Profiling relied on immunoSEQ multiplex PCR, and the TCRdb table lists in-frame clones only, not all of them. For V, J and clone size, that table is used; D and trimming come from the DNA. The repertoire includes a few hundred thousand clones, more than 90% of them detected once, and 2% to 3% sits in the top ten.

The V and J genes are TRBV2 and TRBJ1-1; 9 bases line up with TRBD1. The TCR originated in a person aged 18 to 30 with COVID-19, enrolled during active disease. The specimen was peripheral blood. The CDR3 sequence is CASRDRVGNTEAFF. Here the CDR3 DNA reads TGTGCCAGCCGGGACAGGGTGGGTAACACTGAAGCTTTCTTT.